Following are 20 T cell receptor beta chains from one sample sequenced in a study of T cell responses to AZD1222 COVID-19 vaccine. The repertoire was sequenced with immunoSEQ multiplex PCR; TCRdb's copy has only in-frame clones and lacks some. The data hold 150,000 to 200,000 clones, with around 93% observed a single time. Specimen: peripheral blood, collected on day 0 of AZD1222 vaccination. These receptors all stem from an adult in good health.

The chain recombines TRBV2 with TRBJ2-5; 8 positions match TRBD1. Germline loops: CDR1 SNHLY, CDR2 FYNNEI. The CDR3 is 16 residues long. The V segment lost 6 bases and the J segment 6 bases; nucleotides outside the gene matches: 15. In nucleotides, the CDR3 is TGTGCCAGCAGCGAGCTGACGGGACAGGTTTCGAAGACCCAGTACTTC. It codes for CASSELTGQVSKTQYF.

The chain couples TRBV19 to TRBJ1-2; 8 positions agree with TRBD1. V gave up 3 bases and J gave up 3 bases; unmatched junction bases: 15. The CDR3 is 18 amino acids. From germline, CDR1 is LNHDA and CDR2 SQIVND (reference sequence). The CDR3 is CASSIHRTGPGADYGYTF. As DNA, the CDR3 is TGTGCCAGTAGTATCCATCGGACAGGGCCGGGCGCCGACTATGGCTACACCTTC.

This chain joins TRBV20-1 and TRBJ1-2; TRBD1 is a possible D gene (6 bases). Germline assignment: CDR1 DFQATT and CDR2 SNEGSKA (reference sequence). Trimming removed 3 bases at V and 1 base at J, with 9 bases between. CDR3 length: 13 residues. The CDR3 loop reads CSASQGINYGYTF. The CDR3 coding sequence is TGCAGTGCTAGTCAGGGGATTAACTATGGCTACACCTTC.

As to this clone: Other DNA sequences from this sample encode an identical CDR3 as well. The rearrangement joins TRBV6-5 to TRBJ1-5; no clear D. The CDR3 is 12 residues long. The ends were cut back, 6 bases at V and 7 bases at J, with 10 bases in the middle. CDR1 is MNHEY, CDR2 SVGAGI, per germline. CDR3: CASSPPGQPQHF. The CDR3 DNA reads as TGTGCCAGCAGCCCCCCCGGACAGCCCCAGCATTTT.

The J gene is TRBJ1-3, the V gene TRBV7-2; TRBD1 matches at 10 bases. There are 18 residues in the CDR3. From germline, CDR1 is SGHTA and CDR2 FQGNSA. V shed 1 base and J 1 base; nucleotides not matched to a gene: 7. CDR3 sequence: CASSLVVGTGDSGNTIYF. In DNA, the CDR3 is TGTGCCAGCAGCTTAGTCGTCGGGACAGGGGATTCTGGAAACACCATATATTTT.

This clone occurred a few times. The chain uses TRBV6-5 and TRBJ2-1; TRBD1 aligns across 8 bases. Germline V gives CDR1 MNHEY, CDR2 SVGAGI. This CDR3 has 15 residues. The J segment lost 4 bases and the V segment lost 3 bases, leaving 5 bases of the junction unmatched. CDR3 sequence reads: CASSYVGTGYNEQFF. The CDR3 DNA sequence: TGTGCCAGCAGTTATGTTGGGACAGGATACAATGAGCAGTTCTTC.

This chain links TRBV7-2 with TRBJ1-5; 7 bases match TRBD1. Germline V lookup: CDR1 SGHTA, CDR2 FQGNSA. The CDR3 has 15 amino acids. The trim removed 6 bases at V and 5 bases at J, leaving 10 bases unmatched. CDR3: CASSPRQGFDQPQHF. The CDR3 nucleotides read TGTGCCAGCAGTCCGCGACAGGGCTTCGATCAGCCCCAGCATTTT.

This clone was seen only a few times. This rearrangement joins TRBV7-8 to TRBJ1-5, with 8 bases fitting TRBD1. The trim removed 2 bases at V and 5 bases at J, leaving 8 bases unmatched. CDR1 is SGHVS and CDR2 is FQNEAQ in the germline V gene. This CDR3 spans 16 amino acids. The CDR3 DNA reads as TGTGCCAGCAGCTTATCGGCAGGGGGCGCCGATCAGCCCCAGCATTTT. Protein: CASSLSAGGADQPQHF.

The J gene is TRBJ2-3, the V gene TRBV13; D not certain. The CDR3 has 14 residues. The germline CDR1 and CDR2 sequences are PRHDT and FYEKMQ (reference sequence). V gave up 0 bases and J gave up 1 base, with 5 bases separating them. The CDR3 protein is CASSLGFRTDTQYF. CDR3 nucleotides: TGTGCCAGCAGCTTAGGCTTCCGCACAGATACGCAGTATTTT.

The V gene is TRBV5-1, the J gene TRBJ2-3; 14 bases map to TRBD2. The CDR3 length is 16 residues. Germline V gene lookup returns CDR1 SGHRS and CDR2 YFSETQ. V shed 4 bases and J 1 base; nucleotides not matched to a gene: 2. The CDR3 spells CASSPGLAGGTDTQYF. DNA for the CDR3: TGCGCCAGCAGCCCGGGACTAGCGGGGGGCACAGATACGCAGTATTTT.

The CDR3 bases are TGCGCCAGCAGCGTTAGCGGGGTCGACTCCTACGAGCAGTACTTC. This sequence encodes CASSVSGVDSYEQYF. The gene calls are TRBV5-1 and TRBJ2-7, with TRBD2 matching over 8 bases. V lost 4 bases to trimming and J lost 0 bases; unmatched junction nucleotides: 6. The CDR3 is made up of 15 amino acids. Germline V gene lookup returns CDR1 SGHRS and CDR2 YFSETQ.

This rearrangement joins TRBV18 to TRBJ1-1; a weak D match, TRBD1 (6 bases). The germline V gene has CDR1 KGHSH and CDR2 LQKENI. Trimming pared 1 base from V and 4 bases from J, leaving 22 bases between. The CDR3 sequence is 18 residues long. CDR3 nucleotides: TGTGCCAGCTCACCACTGAACCCCAACAGGGTTGAGGGCACTGAAGCTTTCTTT. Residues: CASSPLNPNRVEGTEAFF.

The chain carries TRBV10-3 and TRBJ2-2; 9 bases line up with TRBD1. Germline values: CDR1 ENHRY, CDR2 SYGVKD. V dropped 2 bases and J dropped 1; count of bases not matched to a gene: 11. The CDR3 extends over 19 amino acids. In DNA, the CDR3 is TGTGCCATCAGTGAGGAGGGGACAGGGAGGCCTAGGAACACCGGGGAGCTGTTTTTT. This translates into CAISEEGTGRPRNTGELFF.

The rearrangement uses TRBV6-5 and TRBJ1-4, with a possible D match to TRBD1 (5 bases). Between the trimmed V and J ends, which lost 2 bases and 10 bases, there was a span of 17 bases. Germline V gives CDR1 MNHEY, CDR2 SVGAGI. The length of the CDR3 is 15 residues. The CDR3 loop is CASSYSRDSGGKLFF. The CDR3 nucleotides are TGTGCCAGCAGTTACAGTCGGGACTCGGGAGGAAAACTGTTTTTT.

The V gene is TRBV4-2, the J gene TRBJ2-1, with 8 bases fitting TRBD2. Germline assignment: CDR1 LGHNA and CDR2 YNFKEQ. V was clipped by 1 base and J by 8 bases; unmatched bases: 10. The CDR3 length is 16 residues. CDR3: CASSQVGGAGGDEQFF. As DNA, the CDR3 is TGTGCCAGCAGCCAAGTTGGGGGGGCGGGAGGAGATGAGCAGTTCTTC.

This chain's CDR3 is CASSLVQKETQYF. The CDR3 DNA sequence: TGTGCCAGCAGCTTAGTACAGAAGGAGACCCAGTACTTC. This chain links TRBV7-2 with TRBJ2-5; D remains unclear. Germline V gives CDR1 SGHTA, CDR2 FQGNSA. Trimming removed 1 base at V and 5 bases at J, with 8 bases between. The CDR3 runs 13 residues. Full variable domain (rest looked up from reference TRBV7-2 and TRBJ2-5): GAGVSQSPSNKVTEKGKDVELRCDPISGHTALYWYRQSLGQGLEFLIYFQGNSAPDKSGLPSDRFSAERTGGSVSTLTIQRTQQEDSAVYLCASSLVQKETQYFGPGTRLLVL.

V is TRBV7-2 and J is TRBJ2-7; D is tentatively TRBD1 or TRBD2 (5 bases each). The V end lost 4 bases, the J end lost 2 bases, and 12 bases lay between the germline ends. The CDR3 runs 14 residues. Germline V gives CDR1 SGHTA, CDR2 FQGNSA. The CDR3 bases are TGTGCCAGCAGCTCCGGGACCACTGCCTACGAGCAGTACTTC. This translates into CASSSGTTAYEQYF.

The CDR3 nucleotides are TGTGCCAGCAGTCTCACTTCCCGGCTCGAGCAGTACTTC. It encodes CASSLTSRLEQYF. The chain joins TRBV6-5 to TRBJ2-7, with D uncertain. The germline V gene encodes CDR1 MNHEY and CDR2 SVGAGI. The length of the CDR3 is 13 residues. The V and J ends lost 5 bases and 6 bases respectively, with 14 bases between them.

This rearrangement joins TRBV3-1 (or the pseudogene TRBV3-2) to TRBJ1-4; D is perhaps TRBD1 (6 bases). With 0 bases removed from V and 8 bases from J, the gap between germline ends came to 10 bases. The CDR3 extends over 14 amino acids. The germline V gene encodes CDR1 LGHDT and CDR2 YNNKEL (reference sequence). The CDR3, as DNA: TGTGCCAGCAGCCAAGAGTACAGGGACGAAAAACTGTTTTTT. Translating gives CASSQEYRDEKLFF.

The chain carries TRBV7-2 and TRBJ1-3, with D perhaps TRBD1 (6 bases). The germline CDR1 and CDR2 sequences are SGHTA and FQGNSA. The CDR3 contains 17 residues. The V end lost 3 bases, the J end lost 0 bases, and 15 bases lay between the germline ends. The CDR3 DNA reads TGTGCCAGCAGCTTTACTCACACAGGGATCTCTGGAAACACCATATATTTT. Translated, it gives CASSFTHTGISGNTIYF. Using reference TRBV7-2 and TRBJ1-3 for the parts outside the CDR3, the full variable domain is GAGVSQSPSNKVTEKGKDVELRCDPISGHTALYWYRQSLGQGLEFLIYFQGNSAPDKSGLPSDRFSAERTGGSVSTLTIQRTQQEDSAVYLCASSFTHTGISGNTIYFGEGSWLTVV.